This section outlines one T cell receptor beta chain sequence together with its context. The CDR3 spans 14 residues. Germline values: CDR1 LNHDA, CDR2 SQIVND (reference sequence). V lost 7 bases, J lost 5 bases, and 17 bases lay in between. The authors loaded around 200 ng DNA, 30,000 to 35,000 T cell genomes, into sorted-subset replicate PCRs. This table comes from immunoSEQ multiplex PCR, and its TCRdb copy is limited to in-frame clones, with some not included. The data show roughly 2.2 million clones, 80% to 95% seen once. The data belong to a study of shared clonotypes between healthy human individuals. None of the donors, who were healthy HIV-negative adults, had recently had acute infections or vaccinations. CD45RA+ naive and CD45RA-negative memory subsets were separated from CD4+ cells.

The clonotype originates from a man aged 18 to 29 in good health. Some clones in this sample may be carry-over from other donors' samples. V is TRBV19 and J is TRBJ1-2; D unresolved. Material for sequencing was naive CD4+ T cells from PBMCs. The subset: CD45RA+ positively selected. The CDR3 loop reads CASTAGLRKYGYTF. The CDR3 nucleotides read TGTGCCAGTACCGCCGGACTCCGCAAGTATGGCTACACCTTC. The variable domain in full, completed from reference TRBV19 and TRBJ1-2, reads DGGITQSPKYLFRKEGQNVTLSCEQNLNHDAMYWYRQDPGQGLRLIYYSQIVNDFQKGDIAEGYSVSREKKESFPLTVTSAQKNPTAFYLCASTAGLRKYGYTFGSGTRLTVV.